The rows below give T cell receptor beta chains drawn from one sample of a study of blood T cell repertoires in COVID-19. TCRdb's table, derived via immunoSEQ multiplex PCR, lists solely in-frame clones and lacks some. Of under 200,000 clones in the sample, 85% were seen once. Sequenced sample: peripheral blood. The receptor set was obtained from a woman aged 50 to 65 with COVID-19, enrolled during active disease. CDR3s leave out the opening cysteine and the closing phenylalanine or tryptophan. A D gene is named only where the DNA matches it firmly.

J,V,D,CDR3
TRBJ1-3,TRBV6-5,.,ASSYTLAAGNTIY
TRBJ2-7,TRBV6-5,TRBD2,ASTQRYGGDDEQY
TRBJ1-3,TRBV4-1,.,ASSQPTQTGSGNTIY
TRBJ1-1,TRBV28,.,ASSLDQGWDINTEAF
TRBJ2-7,TRBV5-1,TRBD1,ASSEDRFWEQY
TRBJ2-5,TRBV7-9,TRBD2,ASSWGGETQY
TRBJ2-5,TRBV25-1,TRBD2,ASSIRGGEETQY
TRBJ2-3,TRBV10-3,TRBD2,AISGGGSADTQY
TRBJ1-5,TRBV7-9,TRBD1,ASSRRQGSQPQH
TRBJ1-2,TRBV30,TRBD1,AWTRGLDGYT
TRBJ1-2,TRBV18,.,ASSPDSLNYGYT
TRBJ1-6,TRBV6-1,TRBD1,ASSEKTGWDSPLH
TRBJ2-3,TRBV29-1,.,SVAQALRTDTQY
TRBJ2-5,TRBV7-8,.,ASSFGSQETQY
TRBJ1-2,TRBV5-1,TRBD1,ASSYSTGSLNGYT
TRBJ1-5,TRBV3-1/TRBV3-2,.,ASSQDLNIQPQH
TRBJ2-3,TRBV18,.,ASSPASVPDTQY
TRBJ2-5,TRBV19,TRBD1,ASSIGGQAGRSQY
TRBJ1-3,TRBV9,TRBD1,ASSGQGFLSGNTIY
TRBJ2-7,TRBV11-2,TRBD2,ASSLVTFVAGGYYEQY
TRBJ2-1,TRBV30,TRBD1,AWRGQGMYEQF
TRBJ2-1,TRBV7-6,.,ASSLDTGHYNEQF
TRBJ1-1,TRBV14,.,ASSLTRNTEAF
TRBJ2-3,TRBV14,.,ASSQDLGRTDTQY
TRBJ2-1,TRBV7-2,.,ASSVGTGGGEQF
TRBJ2-3,TRBV9,.,ASSDQRGGTQY
TRBJ2-7,TRBV19,.,ASSKAERTYEQY
TRBJ2-3,TRBV5-1,TRBD1,ASSQTGGPTDTQY
TRBJ1-1,TRBV5-4,.,ASSFFGVTEAF
TRBJ2-2,TRBV6-5,.,ATNGETTGELF
TRBJ2-5,TRBV2,TRBD1,ASEWQGAQETQY
TRBJ2-4,TRBV27,.,ASSPPAKNIQY
TRBJ2-7,TRBV20-1,.,SARGGYEQY
TRBJ2-3,TRBV7-2,.,ASSLERADTQY
TRBJ2-1,TRBV7-2,.,ASSLAGARSHEQF
TRBJ2-7,TRBV5-4,TRBD1,ASRAGQGTPYEQY
TRBJ2-7,TRBV19,.,ASSRSPVYYEQY
TRBJ1-1,TRBV7-2,.,ASTPPSGGGNTEAF
TRBJ2-3,TRBV5-1,.,ASSPPRTDTQY
TRBJ1-6,TRBV30,.,AWSVGQGYNSPLH
TRBJ2-7,TRBV19,.,ASSISTTVSSHEQY
TRBJ2-3,TRBV28,TRBD2,ASSPVAGGPDTQY
TRBJ1-5,TRBV27,.,ASSLAGNQPQH
TRBJ1-5,TRBV27,.,ASQELAYSNQPQH
TRBJ2-7,TRBV28,TRBD2,ASSPGTSGSFDEQY
TRBJ1-2,TRBV6-4,.,ASSDPAEGYGYT
TRBJ1-2,TRBV6-5,TRBD1,ASSRQGTYGYT
TRBJ2-3,TRBV6-5,TRBD2,ASSPGGSADTQY
TRBJ1-2,TRBV5-1,.,ASSPNRAGDGYT
TRBJ1-4,TRBV30,TRBD1,AWAGTGVEKLF
TRBJ1-1,TRBV3-1/TRBV3-2,.,ASSPQDINTEAF
TRBJ1-5,TRBV12-3/TRBV12-4,.,ASEMTGDQPQH
TRBJ2-7,TRBV3-1/TRBV3-2,.,ASSQGVLGSYEQY